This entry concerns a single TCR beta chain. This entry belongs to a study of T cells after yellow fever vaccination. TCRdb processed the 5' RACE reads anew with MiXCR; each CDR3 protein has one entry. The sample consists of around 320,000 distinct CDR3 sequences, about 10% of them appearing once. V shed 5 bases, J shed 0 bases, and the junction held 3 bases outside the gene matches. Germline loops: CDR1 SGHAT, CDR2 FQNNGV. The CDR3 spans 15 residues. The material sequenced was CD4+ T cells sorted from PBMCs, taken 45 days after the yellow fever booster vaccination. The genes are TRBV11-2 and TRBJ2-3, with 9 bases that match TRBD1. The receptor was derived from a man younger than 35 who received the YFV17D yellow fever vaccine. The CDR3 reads CASSHRGPSTDTQYF. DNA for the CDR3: TGTGCCAGCAGCCACAGGGGGCCAAGCACAGATACGCAGTATTTT.